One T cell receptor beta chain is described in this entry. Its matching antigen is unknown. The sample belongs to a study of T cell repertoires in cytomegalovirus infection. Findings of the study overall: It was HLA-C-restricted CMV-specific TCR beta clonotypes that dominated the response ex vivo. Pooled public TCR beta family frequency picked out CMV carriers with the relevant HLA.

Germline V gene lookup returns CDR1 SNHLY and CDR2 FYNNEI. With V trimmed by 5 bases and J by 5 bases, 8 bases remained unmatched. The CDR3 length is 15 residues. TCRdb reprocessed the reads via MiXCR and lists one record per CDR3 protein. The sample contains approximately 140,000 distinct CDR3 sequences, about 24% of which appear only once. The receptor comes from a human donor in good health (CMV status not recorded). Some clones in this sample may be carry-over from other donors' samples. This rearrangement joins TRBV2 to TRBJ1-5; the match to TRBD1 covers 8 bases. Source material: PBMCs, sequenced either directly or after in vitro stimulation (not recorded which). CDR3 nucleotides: TGTGCCAGCAGTAAAAGACAGACAGGGGATCAGCCCCAGCATTTT. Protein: CASSKRQTGDQPQHF.